What follows are 24 T cell receptor beta chains derived from one specimen sequenced in a study of blood T cell repertoires in COVID-19. Profiling relied on immunoSEQ multiplex PCR, and the TCRdb table lists in-frame clones only, not all of them. In the table there are 300,000 to 400,000 clones, about 88% of which are singletons. The sample consisted of PBMCs or T cells enriched from blood (not recorded which). These receptors were obtained from a man aged 55 to 69 who had recovered from COVID-19.

This clone was detected a few times. The J gene is TRBJ2-1, the V gene TRBV11-2; D is possibly TRBD2 (7 bases). The V end lost 5 bases, the J end lost 7 bases, and 18 bases lay between the germline ends. The CDR3 runs to 15 residues. Looked up from germline, CDR1 is SGHAT and CDR2 is FQNNGV. The CDR3 region is CASSPRGGSANEQFF. The CDR3 DNA reads as TGTGCCAGCAGCCCCAGGGGCGGGAGTGCGAATGAGCAGTTCTTC.

About this clone: The junction shows a germline mismatch at one end, possibly a read error. The chain couples TRBV20-1 to TRBJ1-1; D is ambiguous. Germline V gives CDR1 DFQATT, CDR2 SNEGSKA (reference sequence). The CDR3 spans 11 residues. In DNA form, the CDR3 reads TGCAGTGCTAGAGACGACACAGAAGCTTTCTTT. Its protein product is CSARDDTEAFF.

CDR3 DNA sequence: TGTGCCTGGGGGGAGAGCAACTACGAGCAGTACTTC. The encoded protein is CAWGESNYEQYF. The rearrangement uses TRBV30 and TRBJ2-7; perhaps TRBD2 as D (5 bases). With 5 bases removed from V and 3 bases from J, the gap between germline ends came to 11 bases. Looked up from germline, CDR1 is GTSNPN and CDR2 is SVGIG (reference sequence). The CDR3 is 12 residues long.

The V and J genes are TRBV19 and TRBJ1-5, with no clear D. Germline V gene sequence: CDR1 LNHDA, CDR2 SQIVND (reference sequence). The CDR3 loop spans 16 amino acids. V gave up 0 bases and J gave up 0 bases, with 9 bases separating them. The CDR3 loop reads CASSIEAVNSNQPQHF. The CDR3 DNA follows: TGTGCCAGTAGTATAGAGGCAGTTAATAGCAATCAGCCCCAGCATTTT.

The chain couples TRBV4-1 to TRBJ2-1; TRBD2 matches 10 bases. CDR3 length: 19 amino acids. Germline assignment: CDR1 MGHRA and CDR2 YSYEKL. V was clipped by 0 bases and J by 8 bases; unmatched bases: 16. The CDR3 here is CASSQEEDSGRYRRYEQFF. In DNA form, the CDR3 reads TGCGCCAGCAGCCAAGAAGAGGATAGCGGGAGGTATCGAAGGTATGAGCAGTTCTTC.

The genes are TRBV4-2 and TRBJ1-3; 9 nucleotides line up with TRBD1. The CDR3 has 19 residues. V was clipped by 1 base and J by 0 bases; unmatched bases: 10. Looked up from germline, CDR1 is LGHNA and CDR2 is YNFKEQ. CDR3 sequence (DNA): TGTGCCAGCAGCCAAGCTCCGGGACAGGGTCTTAACTCTGGAAACACCATATATTTT. Protein product: CASSQAPGQGLNSGNTIYF.

The CDR3 region has the DNA TGTGCCAGCAGTTTGTCGAGGGTCTACGAGCAGTACTTC. Amino acid sequence: CASSLSRVYEQYF. The gene calls are TRBV27 and TRBJ2-7; the D gene is possibly TRBD2 (5 bases). The germline CDR1 and CDR2 sequences are MNHEY and SMNVEV (reference sequence). The CDR3 loop spans 13 amino acids. Trimming left V 3 bases short and J 3 bases short, with 9 bases between.

V and J are TRBV3-1 (or the pseudogene TRBV3-2) and TRBJ1-1, with unresolved D. CDR3 length equals 14 residues. V was shortened by 3 bases and J by 2 bases, with 10 bases between the two germline ends. Germline V CDR1 and CDR2: LGHDT, YNNKEL (reference sequence). CDR3 sequence reads: CASSQGSINTEAFF. CDR3 bases: TGTGCCAGCAGCCAGGGCAGTATAAACACTGAAGCTTTCTTT.

The V and J genes are TRBV7-3 and TRBJ2-1; a possible D gene is TRBD1 (5 bases). This CDR3 spans 14 amino acids. Trimming cost V 6 bases and J 5 bases, with 14 bases left between them. Germline V CDR1 and CDR2: SGHTA, FQGTGA. In nucleotides, the CDR3 is TGTGCCAGCAGTAAAGGGGCCGTAAACAATGAGCAGTTCTTC. This translates into CASSKGAVNNEQFF.

The chain has TRBV2 and TRBJ2-7; perhaps TRBD2 as D (6 bases). The CDR3 sequence is 14 residues long. Trimming cost V 7 bases and J 1 base, with 14 bases left between them. From germline, CDR1 is SNHLY and CDR2 FYNNEI. The CDR3 reads CASTDYGGSYEQYF. The CDR3 DNA is TGTGCCAGCACCGATTACGGGGGTTCCTACGAGCAGTACTTC.

The V and J genes are TRBV21-1 and TRBJ2-7; the table assigns TRBD1, which was not confirmed against the DNA. TRBV21-1 has pseudogene status. The CDR3 is 15 amino acids. CDR3 bases: TGTGCCAGCAGCAAAGGTCTACAGGGCTCCTACGAGCAGTACTTC. Amino acid sequence: CASSKGLQGSYEQYF.

This clone was counted a single time. CDR3 residues: CAISGDGLAGGRNRQETQYF. CDR3 sequence (DNA): TGTGCCATCAGTGGCGACGGACTAGCGGGGGGCAGAAACCGTCAAGAGACCCAGTACTTC. This sequence joins TRBV10-3 and TRBJ2-5; 14 bases are a match to TRBD2. Germline loops: CDR1 ENHRY, CDR2 SYGVKD. The CDR3 totals 20 residues. V trimming: 4 bases; J trimming: 2 bases; junction bases outside the gene matches: 15.

V is TRBV10-3 and J is TRBJ1-5; D not certain. V was trimmed by 11 bases and J by 5 bases, leaving 4 bases between them. The germline gives CDR1 ENHRY, CDR2 SYGVKD. The length of the CDR3 is 9 residues. CDR3 amino acids: CAVDQPQHF. In DNA form, the CDR3 reads TGTGCCGTCGATCAGCCCCAGCATTTT.

The genes are TRBV2 and TRBJ2-7, with 7 bases lining up with TRBD2. The CDR3 covers 15 residues. Trimming removed 3 bases from V and 1 base from J; junction bases left unmatched: 6. Germline CDR1 and CDR2: SNHLY and FYNNEI. CDR3 sequence reads: CASSEWRERSYEQYF. In DNA form, the CDR3 reads TGTGCCAGCAGTGAGTGGCGGGAGAGGTCCTACGAGCAGTACTTC.

The gene calls are TRBV9 and TRBJ2-2, with D possibly being TRBD2 (6 bases). From germline, CDR1 is SGDLS and CDR2 YYNGEE. V lost 4 bases and J 3 bases, leaving 19 bases between the germline ends. The CDR3 is made up of 17 amino acids. This CDR3 reads CASSPHLGTPYTGELFF. The DNA for the CDR3 is TGTGCCAGCAGCCCCCATCTTGGGACTCCCTACACCGGGGAGCTGTTTTTT.

This clone occurred once. V gene TRBV6-5 combines with J gene TRBJ1-1; 8 bases are a match to TRBD1. Trimming at V came to 9 bases and at J to 2 bases, leaving 5 bases not matched to a gene. CDR1 and CDR2 from the germline V gene are MNHEY and SVGAGI. The CDR3 is made up of 13 amino acids. The CDR3 DNA sequence: TGTGCCAGTCAACAGGGGGGTAACACTGAAGCTTTCTTT. Encoded protein: CASQQGGNTEAFF.

V is TRBV27 and J is TRBJ2-7; TRBD2 matches 10 bases. The germline gives CDR1 MNHEY, CDR2 SMNVEV (reference sequence). V was clipped by 0 bases and J by 2 bases; unmatched bases: 4. CDR3 length equals 16 residues. Written as DNA, the CDR3 is TGTGCCAGCAGTTTATCGAGGACTAGCGGCACCTACGAGCAGTACTTC. Protein product: CASSLSRTSGTYEQYF.

V usage is TRBV19 and J usage is TRBJ2-1, with 9 bases fitting TRBD1. With 8 bases clipped from V and 2 bases from J, the junction kept 4 bases outside the gene matches. CDR1 and CDR2 (germline): LNHDA, SQIVND (reference sequence). This CDR3 is 14 amino acids long. As DNA, the CDR3 is TGTGCCAGTTCGGACAGGGGAGCCTACAATGAGCAGTTCTTC. This codes for CASSDRGAYNEQFF.

This chain joins TRBV28 and TRBJ2-2, with 8 positions matching TRBD2. Trimming at V came to 6 bases and at J to 3 bases, leaving 6 bases not matched to a gene. Germline lookup yields CDR1 MDHEN and CDR2 SYDVKM. This CDR3 contains 15 residues. CDR3 DNA: TGTGCCAGCAGCACACCCGGGAGGGACACCGGGGAGCTGTTTTTT. Protein sequence: CASSTPGRDTGELFF.

This clone was seen just once. The identical CDR3 is also encoded by other nucleotide sequences in the sample. J is TRBJ2-1 and V is TRBV7-3, with D tentatively TRBD2 (7 bases). This CDR3 is built from 12 residues. CDR1 is SGHTA and CDR2 is FQGTGA in the germline V gene. V lost 3 bases and J 12 bases, leaving 12 bases between the germline ends. CDR3 amino acids: CASSLGGGLQFF. CDR3 sequence (DNA): TGTGCCAGCAGCTTGGGGGGGGGCTTGCAGTTCTTC.

The CDR3 loop is CASSIVSTEAFF. CDR3 sequence (DNA): TGTGCCAGTAGTATTGTCAGCACTGAAGCTTTCTTT. The chain joins TRBV19 to TRBJ1-1, with D uncertain. Trimming shortened V by 3 bases and J by 4 bases, and 6 bases separated the two germline ends. The CDR3 length is 12 residues. CDR1 and CDR2 from the germline V gene are LNHDA and SQIVND (reference sequence).

The chain employs TRBV9 and TRBJ1-2, with 12 bases aligning to TRBD1. Trimming took 3 bases from V and 8 from J; bases not matched to a gene: 14. The CDR3 contains 17 residues. Germline CDR1 and CDR2: SGDLS and YYNGEE. The CDR3 bases are TGTGCCAGCAGCGCCACCCCTCGGGGACAGGGGGCGTGGGGCTACACCTTC. Its translation: CASSATPRGQGAWGYTF.

The chain couples TRBV4-2 to TRBJ2-3; TRBD2 is a possible D gene (6 bases). V was pared by 4 bases and J by 0 bases, with 14 bases between. This CDR3 has 16 amino acids. In germline, CDR1 is LGHNA, CDR2 YNFKEQ. The CDR3 spells CASSPTRGMSTDTQYF. DNA for the CDR3: TGTGCCAGCAGCCCGACTAGAGGTATGAGCACAGATACGCAGTATTTT.

The chain carries TRBV11-3 and TRBJ2-1; 8 bases line up with TRBD2. This CDR3 spans 15 amino acids. Germline lookup yields CDR1 SGHNT and CDR2 YENEEA. Trimming at V came to 3 bases and at J to 7 bases, leaving 8 bases not matched to a gene. The CDR3 reads CASSFEAGGGNEQFF. DNA of the CDR3: TGTGCCAGCAGCTTTGAGGCGGGAGGCGGAAATGAGCAGTTCTTC.